Listed below are T cell receptor beta chains from one sample, sequenced in a study of CD8 T cells in ankylosing spondylitis. TCRdb called the 5' RACE reads again in MiXCR, with one record for every CDR3 protein. The sample has about 250,000 distinct CDR3 sequences, more than 9% seen once. The sequenced sample consisted of blood, either unsorted or a sorted T cell fraction (not recorded which). These receptors all come from a male donor with ankylosing spondylitis or in good health (not recorded which). Each CDR3 is given with its conserved first and last residue. D genes are given only for firm matches. Rows may omit the clone size; those that give it use once, few, many or a size class.

abundance: many; j_gene: TRBJ2-3; d_gene: TRBD1; v_gene: TRBV4-1; CDR3aa: CASSHGTGTDTQYF; CDR3nt: TGCGCCAGCAGCCACGGGACAGGCACAGATACGCAGTATTTT
abundance: few; j_gene: TRBJ2-3; d_gene: TRBD2; v_gene: TRBV25-1; CDR3aa: CASTRSGGATDTQYF; CDR3nt: TGTGCCAGCACCCGGAGCGGGGGGGCCACAGATACGCAGTATTTT
abundance: many; j_gene: TRBJ2-7; d_gene: TRBD2; v_gene: TRBV15; CDR3aa: CATSGGRRSEYEQYF; CDR3nt: TGTGCCACCTCTGGCGGGAGGCGATCTGAGTACGAGCAGTACTTC
abundance: many; j_gene: TRBJ2-1; d_gene: -; v_gene: TRBV5-1; CDR3aa: CASSFGDLRNEQFF; CDR3nt: TGCGCCAGCAGCTTTGGGGATCTACGCAATGAGCAGTTCTTC
abundance: many; j_gene: TRBJ2-7; d_gene: TRBD2; v_gene: TRBV6-2/TRBV6-3; CDR3aa: CASSGLAYEQYF; CDR3nt: TGTGCCAGTAGCGGGCTCGCCTACGAGCAGTACTTC
abundance: few; j_gene: TRBJ1-1; d_gene: TRBD1; v_gene: TRBV16; CDR3aa: CASSPHPTGLNTEAFF; CDR3nt: TGTGCCAGCAGCCCCCACCCGACAGGGCTGAACACTGAAGCTTTCTTT
abundance: many; j_gene: TRBJ1-6; d_gene: -; v_gene: TRBV20-1; CDR3aa: CSARGLPYNSPLHF; CDR3nt: TGCAGTGCTAGGGGACTTCCATATAATTCACCCCTCCACTTT
abundance: few; j_gene: TRBJ2-5; d_gene: TRBD2; v_gene: TRBV12-3/TRBV12-4; CDR3aa: CASSLAGAAETQYF; CDR3nt: TGTGCCAGCAGTCTAGCGGGAGCGGCGGAGACCCAGTACTTC
abundance: many; j_gene: TRBJ2-5; d_gene: -; v_gene: TRBV12-3/TRBV12-4; CDR3aa: CASSWAGSETQYF; CDR3nt: TGTGCCAGCAGTTGGGCAGGGAGCGAGACCCAGTACTTC
abundance: many; j_gene: TRBJ1-6; d_gene: TRBD1; v_gene: TRBV6-5; CDR3aa: CATGTAEKTSSYNSPLHF; CDR3nt: TGTGCCACCGGGACAGCAGAGAAGACCAGCTCCTATAATTCACCCCTCCACTTT
abundance: -; j_gene: TRBJ2-7; d_gene: TRBD1; v_gene: TRBV10-2; CDR3aa: CATSTGGTGQYF; CDR3nt: TGCGCCACTTCTACAGGGGGCACCGGGCAGTACTTC
abundance: many; j_gene: TRBJ2-3; d_gene: -; v_gene: TRBV12-3/TRBV12-4; CDR3aa: CASSPEGGGTDTQYF; CDR3nt: TGTGCCAGCAGCCCTGAAGGGGGGGGCACAGATACGCAGTATTTT
abundance: few; j_gene: TRBJ2-2; d_gene: -; v_gene: TRBV9; CDR3aa: CASSIWPGELFF; CDR3nt: TGTGCCAGCAGCATATGGCCCGGGGAGCTGTTTTTT
abundance: few; j_gene: TRBJ2-5; d_gene: -; v_gene: TRBV2; CDR3aa: CASRRDLETQYF; CDR3nt: TGTGCCAGCCGGCGGGACTTAGAGACCCAGTACTTC
abundance: many; j_gene: TRBJ2-2; d_gene: TRBD1; v_gene: TRBV5-1; CDR3aa: CASSLSEGATGELFF; CDR3nt: TGCGCCAGCAGCTTGTCTGAGGGGGCGACCGGGGAGCTGTTTTTT
abundance: many; j_gene: TRBJ2-3; d_gene: TRBD2; v_gene: TRBV5-5; CDR3aa: CASSPGLLAVSTDTQYF; CDR3nt: TGTGCCAGCAGCCCCGGCCTACTAGCGGTTAGCACAGATACGCAGTATTTT
abundance: few; j_gene: TRBJ1-5; d_gene: -; v_gene: TRBV20-1; CDR3aa: CSARADSNQPQHF; CDR3nt: TGCAGTGCTAGAGCCGATAGCAATCAGCCCCAGCATTTT
abundance: many; j_gene: TRBJ2-1; d_gene: -; v_gene: TRBV7-2; CDR3aa: CASSRQTGLEGSEQFF; CDR3nt: TGTGCCAGCAGCCGCCAAACCGGGCTGGAGGGGAGTGAGCAGTTCTTC
abundance: many; j_gene: TRBJ2-5; d_gene: -; v_gene: TRBV3-1; CDR3aa: CASSQDWKETQYF; CDR3nt: TGTGCCAGCAGCCAAGATTGGAAGGAGACCCAGTACTTC
abundance: many; j_gene: TRBJ1-1; d_gene: TRBD1; v_gene: TRBV5-4; CDR3aa: CASSVGQPLAGAFF; CDR3nt: TGTGCCAGCAGCGTGGGACAGCCTTTAGCAGGGGCTTTCTTT
abundance: many; j_gene: TRBJ2-1; d_gene: -; v_gene: TRBV5-1; CDR3aa: CASSDLVGDEQFF; CDR3nt: TGCGCCAGCAGCGACCTAGTTGGGGATGAGCAGTTCTTC
abundance: many; j_gene: TRBJ2-1; d_gene: TRBD2; v_gene: TRBV5-1; CDR3aa: CASSLSLAGYNEQFF; CDR3nt: TGCGCCAGCAGCTTGTCACTAGCGGGGTACAATGAGCAGTTCTTC
abundance: many; j_gene: TRBJ2-1; d_gene: TRBD2; v_gene: TRBV6-5; CDR3aa: CASSYSSGGSSYNEQFF; CDR3nt: TGTGCCAGCAGTTACTCTAGCGGGGGAAGCTCCTACAATGAGCAGTTCTTC
abundance: many; j_gene: TRBJ2-1; d_gene: TRBD2; v_gene: TRBV12-3/TRBV12-4; CDR3aa: CASRGTSGVYNEQFF; CDR3nt: TGTGCCAGCAGGGGGACTAGCGGGGTCTACAATGAGCAGTTCTTC
abundance: few; j_gene: TRBJ2-1; d_gene: -; v_gene: TRBV19; CDR3aa: CASSSPRTLSGEQFF; CDR3nt: TGTGCCAGTAGTTCCCCTAGGACCCTGAGCGGTGAGCAGTTCTTC
abundance: -; j_gene: TRBJ2-3; d_gene: -; v_gene: TRBV29-1; CDR3aa: CSVVKGYVDTQYF; CDR3nt: TGCAGCGTTGTCAAAGGTTATGTAGATACGCAGTATTTT
abundance: many; j_gene: TRBJ2-3; d_gene: -; v_gene: TRBV3-1; CDR3aa: CASSQGGVGLDTQYF; CDR3nt: TGTGCCAGCAGCCAAGGAGGGGTTGGATTAGATACGCAGTATTTT
abundance: -; j_gene: TRBJ2-5; d_gene: TRBD2; v_gene: TRBV4-1; CDR3aa: CASSQVAGVSETQYF; CDR3nt: TGCGCCAGCAGCCAAGTGGCGGGAGTTAGCGAGACCCAGTACTTC
abundance: many; j_gene: TRBJ2-1; d_gene: TRBD2; v_gene: TRBV4-2; CDR3aa: CASSTSPTGTISYNEQFF; CDR3nt: TGTGCCAGCAGCACCTCCCCCACCGGGACTATTTCCTACAATGAGCAGTTCTTC
abundance: many; j_gene: TRBJ2-2; d_gene: -; v_gene: TRBV6-5; CDR3aa: CASSYRPSGDTGELFF; CDR3nt: TGTGCCAGCAGTTACCGGCCCTCGGGGGACACCGGGGAGCTGTTTTTT
abundance: many; j_gene: TRBJ2-1; d_gene: TRBD2; v_gene: TRBV7-9; CDR3aa: CASSLGLAGAEQFF; CDR3nt: TGTGCCAGCAGCTTGGGACTAGCGGGGGCCGAGCAGTTCTTC
abundance: many; j_gene: TRBJ2-3; d_gene: -; v_gene: TRBV5-1; CDR3aa: CASSWDNLSTDTQYF; CDR3nt: TGCGCCAGCAGCTGGGACAACCTTAGCACAGATACGCAGTATTTT
abundance: many; j_gene: TRBJ1-5; d_gene: TRBD1; v_gene: TRBV4-1; CDR3aa: CASSHKTGTGGPYSNQPQHF; CDR3nt: TGCGCCAGCAGCCATAAAACCGGGACAGGGGGCCCTTATAGCAATCAGCCCCAGCATTTT
abundance: -; j_gene: TRBJ2-1; d_gene: -; v_gene: TRBV5-1; CDR3aa: CASSLAQNNNEQFF; CDR3nt: TGCGCCAGCAGCTTGGCCCAGAATAACAATGAGCAGTTCTTC
abundance: many; j_gene: TRBJ2-7; d_gene: -; v_gene: TRBV3-1; CDR3aa: CASSQEWTDYEQYF; CDR3nt: TGTGCCAGCAGCCAAGAGTGGACTGACTACGAGCAGTACTTC
abundance: many; j_gene: TRBJ2-3; d_gene: -; v_gene: TRBV5-1; CDR3aa: CASSLDTASTDTQYF; CDR3nt: TGCGCCAGCAGCTTGGACACAGCTAGCACAGATACGCAGTATTTT
abundance: many; j_gene: TRBJ2-1; d_gene: TRBD2; v_gene: TRBV20-1; CDR3aa: CSARLSGNDNEQFF; CDR3nt: TGCAGTGCTAGACTTAGCGGGAACGACAATGAGCAGTTCTTC
abundance: few; j_gene: TRBJ1-5; d_gene: TRBD1; v_gene: TRBV27; CDR3aa: CAGPPDRASNQPQHF; CDR3nt: TGTGCCGGCCCCCCCGACAGGGCTAGTAATCAGCCCCAGCATTTT
abundance: many; j_gene: TRBJ1-6; d_gene: -; v_gene: TRBV20-1; CDR3aa: CSAREMTVYNSPLHF; CDR3nt: TGCAGTGCTAGAGAAATGACAGTCTATAATTCACCCCTCCACTTT
abundance: -; j_gene: TRBJ2-1; d_gene: TRBD2; v_gene: TRBV11-2; CDR3aa: CASSRLADYNEQFF; CDR3nt: TGTGCCAGCAGTCGACTAGCGGACTACAATGAGCAGTTCTTC
abundance: many; j_gene: TRBJ1-1; d_gene: -; v_gene: TRBV10-3; CDR3aa: CASHLDTNTEAFF; CDR3nt: TGTGCCTCCCATCTTGACACGAACACTGAAGCTTTCTTT
abundance: -; j_gene: TRBJ1-1; d_gene: -; v_gene: TRBV20-1; CDR3aa: CSAREHEAFF; CDR3nt: TGCAGTGCTAGAGAGCATGAAGCTTTCTTT
abundance: many; j_gene: TRBJ2-5; d_gene: TRBD1; v_gene: TRBV29-1; CDR3aa: CSVGGPDRVQETQYF; CDR3nt: TGCAGCGTGGGGGGCCCGGACAGGGTCCAAGAGACCCAGTACTTC
abundance: many; j_gene: TRBJ2-7; d_gene: TRBD2; v_gene: TRBV12-3/TRBV12-4; CDR3aa: CASLPRGRLAGGVGEQYF; CDR3nt: TGTGCCAGCCTCCCCCGGGGTCGACTAGCGGGAGGGGTAGGGGAGCAGTACTTC
abundance: many; j_gene: TRBJ1-1; d_gene: -; v_gene: TRBV12-3/TRBV12-4; CDR3aa: CASSTRKGTREAFF; CDR3nt: TGTGCCAGCAGTACCCGAAAAGGTACGCGGGAAGCTTTCTTT
abundance: many; j_gene: TRBJ1-5; d_gene: -; v_gene: TRBV10-3; CDR3aa: CAISDPDGGHSQHF; CDR3nt: TGTGCCATCAGTGATCCCGACGGGGGTCATTCCCAGCATTTT
abundance: many; j_gene: TRBJ2-7; d_gene: TRBD1; v_gene: TRBV5-1; CDR3aa: CASSTTGGGEQYF; CDR3nt: TGCGCCAGCAGCACGACAGGGGGCGGCGAGCAGTACTTC